Described below is a single T cell receptor beta chain sequence and its context. The CDR3 extends over 15 amino acids. The V gene's germline CDR1 is SGDLS and CDR2 YYNGEE. Trimming shortened V by 0 bases and J by 9 bases, and 16 bases separated the two germline ends. This sample was taken from a study of blood T cell repertoires in COVID-19. Libraries were prepared by immunoSEQ multiplex PCR; TCRdb keeps only in-frame clonotypes and omits some of them. The table lists roughly 260,000 clones, 85% to 90% of them singletons. The gene calls are TRBV9 and TRBJ2-1; no firm D call. The sequence derives from a woman in her thirties or forties with acute or convalescent COVID-19. The material sequenced was peripheral blood. The CDR3 coding sequence is TGTGCCAGCAGCGTAGGGTCGTCTCAGGATTTTGAGCAGTTCTTC. Translation gives CASSVGSSQDFEQFF.